The subject of this entry is one TCR beta chain. The CDR3 sequence is 13 residues long. The data belong to a study of CXCR3-negative and CXCR3-positive naive CD8 T cells. 5' RACE that incorporated UMI labels was used to prepare the TRB cDNA libraries. With the 5' RACE reads reprocessed, TCRdb shows one record per CDR3 protein and no DNA. This sample carries 70,000 to 95,000 distinct CDR3 sequences, with approximately 1.5% going to the ten biggest clones. The sample was naive CXCR3- CD8+ T cells from blood. Subset in this sample: CD45RO-CCR7+CD27+CD95- naive CD8+ T cells lacking CXCR3 (TNR3-). This sequence joins TRBV12-3 or TRBV12-4 and TRBJ1-5. The receptor was isolated from a human donor in good health. Some clones in this sample may be carry-over from other donors' samples. CDR3 amino acids: CASSVVNNQPQHF.